This T cell receptor (beta chain) was profiled in a study of persistence of HIV-infected CD4 T cells. The wider study: Donors had been on suppressive ART for a median of approximately eight years.

As concerns this clone: The antigen is not known.

Overlapping HIV-1 Gag 15-mer peptides at roughly 1 ug per peptide per mL were used. Memory cells lacking CD40L and CD69 with high CD45RO were sorted. Suppressive ART was started during chronic HIV-1 infection in these adults. Anti-CD28/CD49d costimulation, CD40-blocking antibody and enfuvirtide were given to CD8-depleted PBMCs for 18 hours. The length of the CDR3 is 15 residues. Trimming at V came to 1 base and at J to 8 bases, leaving 10 bases not matched to a gene. Germline V gene data show CDR1 as SGHTA and CDR2 as FQGNSA. The libraries were made with immunoSEQ version 4 in survey mode. The method was immunoSEQ multiplex PCR; TCRdb's version includes in-frame clones alone and lacks a portion of them. Of 30,000 to 40,000 clones listed, 75% to 85% are singletons.

The sample was CD4+ T cells sorted from PBMCs after roughly 18-hour stimulation, taken from a patient who received antiretroviral therapy. V usage is TRBV7-2 and J usage is TRBJ1-2; TRBD1 aligns across 7 bases. The sequence came from an adult woman with HIV who was CMV-seropositive. The CDR3: CASSLEGQWSGGYTF. Here the CDR3 DNA reads TGTGCCAGCAGCTTAGAGGGACAGTGGTCCGGGGGCTACACCTTC.